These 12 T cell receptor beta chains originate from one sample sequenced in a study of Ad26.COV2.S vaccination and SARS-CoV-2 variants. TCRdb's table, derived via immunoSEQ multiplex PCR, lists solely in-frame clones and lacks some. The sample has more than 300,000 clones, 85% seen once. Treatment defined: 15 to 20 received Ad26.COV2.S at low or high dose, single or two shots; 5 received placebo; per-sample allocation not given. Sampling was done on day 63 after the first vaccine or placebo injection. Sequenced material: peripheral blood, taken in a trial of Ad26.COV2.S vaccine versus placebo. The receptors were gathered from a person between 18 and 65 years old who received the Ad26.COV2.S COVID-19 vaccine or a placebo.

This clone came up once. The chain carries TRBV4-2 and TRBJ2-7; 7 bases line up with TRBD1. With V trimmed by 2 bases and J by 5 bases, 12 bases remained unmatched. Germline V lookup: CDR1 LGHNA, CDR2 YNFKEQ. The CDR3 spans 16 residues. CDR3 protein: CASSQPTGTVFHEQYF. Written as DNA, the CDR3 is TGTGCCAGCAGCCAACCAACCGGGACAGTATTCCACGAGCAGTACTTC.

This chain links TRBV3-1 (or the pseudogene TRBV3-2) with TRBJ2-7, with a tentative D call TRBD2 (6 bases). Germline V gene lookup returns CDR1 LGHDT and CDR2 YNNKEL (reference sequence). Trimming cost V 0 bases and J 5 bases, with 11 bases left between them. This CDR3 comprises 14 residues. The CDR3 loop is CASSQDLIADEQYF. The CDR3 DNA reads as TGTGCCAGCAGCCAAGACCTAATAGCGGACGAGCAGTACTTC.

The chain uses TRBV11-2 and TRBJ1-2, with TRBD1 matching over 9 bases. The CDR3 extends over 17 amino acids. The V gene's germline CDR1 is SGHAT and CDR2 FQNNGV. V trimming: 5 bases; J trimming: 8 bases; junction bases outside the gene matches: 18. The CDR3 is CASSPLSNRGRKDGYTF. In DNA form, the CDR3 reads TGTGCCAGCAGCCCTCTAAGTAACAGGGGGCGCAAGGACGGCTACACCTTC.

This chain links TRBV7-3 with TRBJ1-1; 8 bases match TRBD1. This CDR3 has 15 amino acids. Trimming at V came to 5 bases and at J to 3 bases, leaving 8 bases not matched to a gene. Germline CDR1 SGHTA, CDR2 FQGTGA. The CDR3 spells CASSLTGGWYTEAFF. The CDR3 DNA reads TGTGCCAGCAGCCTTACAGGGGGTTGGTACACTGAAGCTTTCTTT.

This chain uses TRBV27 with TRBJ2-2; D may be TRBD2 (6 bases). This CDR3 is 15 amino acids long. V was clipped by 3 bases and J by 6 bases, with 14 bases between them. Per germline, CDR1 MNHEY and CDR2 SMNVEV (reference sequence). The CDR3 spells CASSFGGVRPGELFF. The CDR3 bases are TGTGCCAGCAGTTTTGGAGGGGTTCGTCCCGGGGAGCTGTTTTTT.

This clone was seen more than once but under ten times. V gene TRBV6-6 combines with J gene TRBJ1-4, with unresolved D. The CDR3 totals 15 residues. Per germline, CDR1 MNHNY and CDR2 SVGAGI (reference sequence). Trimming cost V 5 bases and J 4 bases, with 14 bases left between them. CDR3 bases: TGTGCCAGCAGTCCCCCACCCCCGGGTAATGAAAAACTGTTTTTT. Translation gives CASSPPPPGNEKLFF.

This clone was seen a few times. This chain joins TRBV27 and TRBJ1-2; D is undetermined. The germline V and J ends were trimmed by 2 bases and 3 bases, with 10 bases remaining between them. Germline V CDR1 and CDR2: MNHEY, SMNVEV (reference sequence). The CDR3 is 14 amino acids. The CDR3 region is CASSLDPWDYGYTF. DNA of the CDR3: TGTGCCAGCAGTTTAGACCCGTGGGACTATGGCTACACCTTC.

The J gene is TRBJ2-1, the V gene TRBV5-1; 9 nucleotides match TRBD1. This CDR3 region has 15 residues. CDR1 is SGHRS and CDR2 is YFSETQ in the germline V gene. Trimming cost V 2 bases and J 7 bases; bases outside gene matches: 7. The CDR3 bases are TGCGCCAGCAGCTTCCGGACAGGGGTAGGTAATGAGCAGTTCTTC. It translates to CASSFRTGVGNEQFF. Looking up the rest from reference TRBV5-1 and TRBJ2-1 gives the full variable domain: KAGVTQTPRYLIKTRGQQVTLSCSPISGHRSVSWYQQTPGQGLQFLFEYFSETQRNKGNFPGRFSGRQFSNSRSEMNVSTLELGDSALYLCASSFRTGVGNEQFFGPGTRLTVL.

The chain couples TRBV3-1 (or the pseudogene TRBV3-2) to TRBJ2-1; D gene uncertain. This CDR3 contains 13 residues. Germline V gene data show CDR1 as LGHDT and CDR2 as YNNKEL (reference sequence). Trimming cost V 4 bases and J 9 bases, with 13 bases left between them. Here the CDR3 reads CASSPGRAGEQFF. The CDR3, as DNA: TGTGCCAGCAGCCCAGGTAGGGCAGGTGAGCAGTTCTTC.

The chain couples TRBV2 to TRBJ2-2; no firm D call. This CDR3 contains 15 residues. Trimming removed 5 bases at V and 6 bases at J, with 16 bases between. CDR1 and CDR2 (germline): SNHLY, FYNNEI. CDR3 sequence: CASSLELPPSGELFF. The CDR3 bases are TGTGCCAGCAGTCTAGAGTTACCCCCGTCCGGGGAGCTGTTTTTT.

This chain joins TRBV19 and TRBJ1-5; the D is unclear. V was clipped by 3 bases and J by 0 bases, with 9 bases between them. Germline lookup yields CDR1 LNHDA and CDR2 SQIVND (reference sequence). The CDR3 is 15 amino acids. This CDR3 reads CASSIFRSSNQPQHF. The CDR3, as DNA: TGTGCCAGTAGTATTTTCAGGAGTAGCAATCAGCCCCAGCATTTT.

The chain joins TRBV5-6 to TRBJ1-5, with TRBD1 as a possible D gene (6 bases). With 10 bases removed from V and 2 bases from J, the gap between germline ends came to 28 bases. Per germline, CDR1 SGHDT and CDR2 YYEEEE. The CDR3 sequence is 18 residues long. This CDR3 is CARRSRGGGFGGNQPQHF. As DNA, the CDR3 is TGTGCCCGCCGCTCGCGGGGAGGGGGATTTGGGGGCAATCAGCCCCAGCATTTT.